This TCR beta chain is drawn from a study of early T cells in non-severe SARS-CoV-2 infection. In TCRdb, the 5' RACE reads were re-called with MiXCR into one record per CDR3 protein. The sample includes tens of thousands of distinct CDR3 sequences, approximately 12% seen only once; the top ten take 2.9%. Germline CDR1 is SEHNR and CDR2 is FQNEAQ (reference sequence). Losses at the gene ends were 5 bases for V and 4 bases for J; bases not matched to a gene: 11. CDR3 length equals 16 residues. Remarks on this clonotype: Its antigen is still unknown.

The study's findings and limits: A preference for anti-spike CD8 responses marked VDJdb matching, which missed private and CD4 specificities.

The receptor was derived from an adult who was a healthcare worker with PCR-confirmed SARS-CoV-2 infection or an uninfected control (not recorded which). The chain has TRBV7-9 and TRBJ2-5; 9 bases fit TRBD1. Sample: whole blood. The CDR3 protein is CASSPGQGIAGETQYF. The CDR3 DNA reads as TGTGCCAGCAGCCCCGGACAGGGGATCGCCGGAGAGACCCAGTACTTC. The whole variable domain, filled in from reference TRBV7-9 and TRBJ2-5, reads DTGVSQNPRHKITKRGQNVTFRCDPISEHNRLYWYRQTLGQGPEFLTYFQNEAQLEKSRLLSDRFSAERPKGSFSTLEIQRTEQGDSAMYLCASSPGQGIAGETQYFGPGTRLLVL.